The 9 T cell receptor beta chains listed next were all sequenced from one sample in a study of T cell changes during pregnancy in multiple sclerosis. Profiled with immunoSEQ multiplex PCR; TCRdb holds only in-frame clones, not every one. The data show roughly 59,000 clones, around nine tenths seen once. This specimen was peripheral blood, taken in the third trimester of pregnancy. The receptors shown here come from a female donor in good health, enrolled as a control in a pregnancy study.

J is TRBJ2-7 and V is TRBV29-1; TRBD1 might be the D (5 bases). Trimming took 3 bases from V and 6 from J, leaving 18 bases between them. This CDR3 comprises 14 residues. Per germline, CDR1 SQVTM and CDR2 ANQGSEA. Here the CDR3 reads CSVDISPGPGEQYF. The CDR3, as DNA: TGCAGCGTTGATATATCTCCAGGGCCGGGCGAGCAGTACTTC.

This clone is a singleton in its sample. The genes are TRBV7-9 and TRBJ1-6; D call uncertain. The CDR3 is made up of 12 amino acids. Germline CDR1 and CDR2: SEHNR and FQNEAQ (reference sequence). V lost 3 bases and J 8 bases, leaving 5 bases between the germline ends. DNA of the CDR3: TGTGCCAGCAGCTTTTCCGATTCACCCCTCCACTTT. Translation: CASSFSDSPLHF.

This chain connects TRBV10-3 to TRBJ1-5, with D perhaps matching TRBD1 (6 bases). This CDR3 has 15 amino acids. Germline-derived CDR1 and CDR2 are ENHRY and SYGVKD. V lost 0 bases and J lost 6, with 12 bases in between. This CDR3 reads CAISESGGASQPQHF. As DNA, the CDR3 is TGTGCCATCAGTGAGTCGGGGGGGGCGAGTCAGCCCCAGCATTTT.

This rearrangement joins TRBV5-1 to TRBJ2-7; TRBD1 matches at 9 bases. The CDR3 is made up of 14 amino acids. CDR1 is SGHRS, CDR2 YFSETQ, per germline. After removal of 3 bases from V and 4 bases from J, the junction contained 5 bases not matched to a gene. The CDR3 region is CASSWDRDKYEQYF. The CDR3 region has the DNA TGCGCCAGCAGCTGGGACAGGGATAAGTACGAGCAGTACTTC.

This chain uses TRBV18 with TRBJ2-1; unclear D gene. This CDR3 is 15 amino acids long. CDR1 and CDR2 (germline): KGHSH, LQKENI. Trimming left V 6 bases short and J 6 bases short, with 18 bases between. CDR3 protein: CASSPQVGASNEQFF. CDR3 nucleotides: TGTGCCAGCTCCCCGCAAGTCGGCGCTAGCAATGAGCAGTTCTTC. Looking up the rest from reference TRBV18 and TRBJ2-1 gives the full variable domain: NAGVMQNPRHLVRRRGQEARLRCSPMKGHSHVYWYRQLPEEGLKFMVYLQKENIIDESGMPKERFSAEFPKEGPSILRIQQVVRGDSAAYFCASSPQVGASNEQFFGPGTRLTVL.

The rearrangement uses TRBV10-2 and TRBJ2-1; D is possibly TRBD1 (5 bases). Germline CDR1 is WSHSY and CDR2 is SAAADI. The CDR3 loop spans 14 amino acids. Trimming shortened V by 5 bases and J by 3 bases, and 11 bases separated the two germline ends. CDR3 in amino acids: CASSPSRGYNEQFF. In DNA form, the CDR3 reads TGCGCCAGCAGTCCAAGTAGGGGCTACAATGAGCAGTTCTTC.

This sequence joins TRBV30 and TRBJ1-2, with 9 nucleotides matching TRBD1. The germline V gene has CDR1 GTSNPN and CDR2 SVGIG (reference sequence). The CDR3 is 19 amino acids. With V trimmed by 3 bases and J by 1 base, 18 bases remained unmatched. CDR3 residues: CAWREPDYHRGPGNYGYTF. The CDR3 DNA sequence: TGTGCCTGGAGAGAACCCGATTATCACAGGGGGCCGGGTAACTATGGCTACACCTTC.

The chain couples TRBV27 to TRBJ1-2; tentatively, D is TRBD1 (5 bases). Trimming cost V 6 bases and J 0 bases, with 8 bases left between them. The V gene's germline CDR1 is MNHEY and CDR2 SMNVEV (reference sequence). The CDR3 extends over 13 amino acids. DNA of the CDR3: TGTGCCAGCAGGGAGACAGCTAACTATGGCTACACCTTC. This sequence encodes CASRETANYGYTF.

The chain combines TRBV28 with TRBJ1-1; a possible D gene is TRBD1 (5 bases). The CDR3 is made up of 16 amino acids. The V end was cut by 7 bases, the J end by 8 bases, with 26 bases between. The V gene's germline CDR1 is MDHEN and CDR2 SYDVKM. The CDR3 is CASTVRGGEGFGEAFF. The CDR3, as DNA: TGTGCCAGCACAGTTCGGGGAGGGGAGGGATTTGGCGAAGCTTTCTTT.